Presented here are 15 T cell receptor beta chains from one specimen sequenced in a study of glioma-infiltrating T cells. Using RNA template, CDR3s of TCR alpha and beta were amplified with iRepertoire arm-PCR. TCRdb re-analysed the multiplex PCR reads in MiXCR, keeping a single row per CDR3 protein. The repertoire includes about 400,000 distinct CDR3 sequences, 35% to 45% of them detected once, and 9.5% to 15% sits in the top ten. Sample: glioma tissue, nonneoplastic brain tissue, or PBMCs (not recorded which). All receptors come from a human donor with low-grade glioma or glioblastoma, undergoing nonglioma brain surgery, or in good health (not recorded which).

This clonotype was counted a few times. The chain employs TRBV28 and TRBJ2-5; D possibly corresponds to TRBD1 (5 bases). Germline V gene lookup returns CDR1 MDHEN and CDR2 SYDVKM. This CDR3 region has 12 residues. Trimming took 6 bases from V and 2 from J, leaving 7 bases between them. The CDR3 DNA reads TGTGCCAGCAGGGCAGGGCAAGAGACCCAGTACTTC. As protein: CASRAGQETQYF.

This clonotype has more than one count but fewer than ten. The chain recombines TRBV7-9 with TRBJ1-1; D call uncertain. Deletions cut 0 bases from V and 2 bases from J, with 13 bases between. Germline V lookup: CDR1 SEHNR, CDR2 FQNEAQ (reference sequence). This CDR3 is built from 16 residues. The CDR3 loop reads CASSLARVGINTEAFF. CDR3 sequence (DNA): TGTGCCAGCAGCTTAGCTCGGGTGGGGATAAACACTGAAGCTTTCTTT. The full variable domain, with the rest looked up from reference TRBV7-9 and TRBJ1-1, is DTGVSQNPRHKITKRGQNVTFRCDPISEHNRLYWYRQTLGQGPEFLTYFQNEAQLEKSRLLSDRFSAERPKGSFSTLEIQRTEQGDSAMYLCASSLARVGINTEAFFGQGTRLTVV.

V gene TRBV4-2 combines with J gene TRBJ2-1; D is undetermined. With 0 bases removed from V and 15 bases from J, the gap between germline ends came to 12 bases. This CDR3 is built from 12 residues. In germline, CDR1 is LGHNA, CDR2 YNFKEQ. The CDR3 nucleotides are TGTGCCAGCAGCCAAGAGGGTAATCTTCCGTTCTTC. Amino acid sequence: CASSQEGNLPFF.

V usage is TRBV24-1 and J usage is TRBJ2-1; no clear D. The length of the CDR3 is 16 residues. Germline CDR1 is KGHDR and CDR2 is SFDVKD. The V gene lost 2 bases and the J gene lost 6 bases, with 16 bases spanning the gap. CDR3 sequence: CATSDSQSVGFNEQFF. The CDR3 bases are TGTGCCACCAGTGATTCGCAGTCAGTAGGGTTCAATGAGCAGTTCTTC.

In this sample, this clonotype turned up a few times. The chain carries TRBV4-2 and TRBJ2-1, with D perhaps TRBD1 or TRBD2 (5 bases each). V dropped 2 bases and J dropped 8 bases, with 19 bases sitting between them. This CDR3 is 16 amino acids long. Germline V lookup: CDR1 LGHNA, CDR2 YNFKEQ. CDR3 region: CASSQPAGTPYHEQFF. Written as DNA, the CDR3 is TGTGCCAGCAGCCAACCGGCCGGGACCCCTTACCATGAGCAGTTCTTC.

This clonotype was detected many times. V gene TRBV20-1 combines with J gene TRBJ2-7, with unresolved D. V was cut by 1 base and J by 2 bases, with 6 bases left in between. The CDR3 sequence is 12 residues long. CDR1 and CDR2 (germline): DFQATT, SNEGSKA (reference sequence). CDR3 amino acids: CSARGRPYEQYF. The CDR3 nucleotides are TGCAGTGCTAGAGGGAGACCCTACGAGCAGTACTTC.

This clonotype was picked up a small number of times. The chain employs TRBV20-1 and TRBJ1-2; D not certain. Per germline, CDR1 DFQATT and CDR2 SNEGSKA (reference sequence). V was pared by 3 bases and J by 4 bases, with 12 bases between. The CDR3 is 13 amino acids. In DNA, the CDR3 is TGCAGTGCTAGCCCCCGGGTCATCTATGGCTACACCTTC. Translation: CSASPRVIYGYTF.

This chain links TRBV7-2 with TRBJ1-2; possibly TRBD1 for D (6 bases). The germline V gene has CDR1 SGHTA and CDR2 FQGNSA. The CDR3 covers 15 residues. Trimming stripped 5 bases from V and 2 bases from J, with 15 bases between. CDR3 sequence: CASSDQPGANYGYTF. The CDR3 DNA sequence: TGTGCCAGCAGCGACCAGCCGGGGGCGAACTATGGCTACACCTTC.

CDR3 residues: CASSLFLGVSERSSYNEQFF. The CDR3 nucleotides read TGTGCCAGCAGTTTATTTCTGGGGGTTAGCGAAAGGAGCTCCTACAATGAGCAGTTCTTC. This rearrangement joins TRBV28 to TRBJ2-1; D possibly matches TRBD1 or TRBD2 (5 bases each). The CDR3 covers 20 residues. V lost 1 base to trimming and J lost 0 bases, with 22 bases between them. CDR1 is MDHEN, CDR2 SYDVKM, per germline.

The rearrangement links TRBV7-2 to TRBJ2-5; 14 positions match TRBD2. V trimming: 4 bases; J trimming: 5 bases; junction bases outside the gene matches: 9. Germline assignment: CDR1 SGHTA and CDR2 FQGNSA. The CDR3 runs to 17 residues. CDR3 in DNA: TGTGCCAGCAGCTCGTTTCCGGGACTAGCGGGAGACGAGACCCAGTACTTC. It translates to CASSSFPGLAGDETQYF.

The rearrangement uses TRBV28 and TRBJ1-2; unclear D gene. Trimming left V 7 bases short and J 3 bases short, with 12 bases between. The CDR3 consists of 13 residues. The germline V gene has CDR1 MDHEN and CDR2 SYDVKM. CDR3 in DNA: TGTGCCAGCACCCTAAGGGCTTACTATGGCTACACCTTC. Its translation is CASTLRAYYGYTF.

As to this clonotype: Germline is not matched at one junction end, which may reflect a read error. The J gene is TRBJ2-7, the V gene TRBV7-2, with TRBD2 matching over 8 bases. The germline gives CDR1 SGHTA, CDR2 FQGNSA. The CDR3 runs to 12 residues. CDR3 sequence reads: CASSSLAGPWCF. For the CDR3, the DNA is TGTGCCAGCAGTTCTTTAGCGGGGCCGTGGTGTTTC.

This clonotype was detected a few times. The V call is TRBV4-1, the J call TRBJ2-7; 10 nucleotides line up with TRBD2. From germline, CDR1 is MGHRA and CDR2 YSYEKL. The CDR3 extends over 16 amino acids. V trimming: 3 bases; J trimming: 0 bases; junction bases outside the gene matches: 5. The DNA of the CDR3 is TGCGCCAGCAGCCATACTAGCGGGATGATCTCCTACGAGCAGTACTTC. This sequence encodes CASSHTSGMISYEQYF.

A word on this clonotype: A junction end diverges from the germline sequence, so it may reflect a read error. The V call is TRBV7-3, the J call TRBJ2-1, with 7 bases lining up with TRBD2. Germline V gene data show CDR1 as SGHTA and CDR2 as FQGTGA. The CDR3 has 19 residues. CDR3 nucleotide sequence: TGTGACAGCAGCTTAATCTGGGGGGAAGCGGGGCTATCCTACAATGAGCAGTTCTTC. This gives the protein CDSSLIWGEAGLSYNEQFF.

Many counts were recorded for this clonotype. V gene TRBV7-2 combines with J gene TRBJ2-3, with D hard to call. V dropped 5 bases and J dropped 5 bases, with 23 bases sitting between them. The germline V gene has CDR1 SGHTA and CDR2 FQGNSA. CDR3 length: 17 residues. The CDR3 loop reads CASSPTFPQVWGDTQYF. The CDR3 nucleotides read TGTGCCAGCAGCCCGACTTTCCCCCAGGTTTGGGGAGATACGCAGTATTTT. Combining the CDR3 with reference TRBV7-2 and TRBJ2-3 gives the whole variable domain GAGVSQSPSNKVTEKGKDVELRCDPISGHTALYWYRQSLGQGLEFLIYFQGNSAPDKSGLPSDRFSAERTGGSVSTLTIQRTQQEDSAVYLCASSPTFPQVWGDTQYFGPGTRLTVL.